These 4 T cell receptor beta chains share one sample of origin, sequenced in a study of regulatory T cells in long-lasting Graves disease. Library construction for TCR beta used iRepertoire HTBI primers and Arm-PCR of CDR3 regions. From the multiplex PCR reads, TCRdb called clonotypes with MiXCR, one entry per CDR3 protein. Of around 400,000 distinct CDR3 sequences listed, around 16% are singletons. Time point indicated: newly diagnosed GD, antithyroid drugs for less than 3 months. Preparation of the TCR library used RNA extracted from PBMCs. These data were also reused for a study on T cells in Graves' hyperthyroidism and ophthalmopathy.

The input for sequencing was peripheral blood mononuclear cells (PBMCs), taken at new diagnosis, from a patient treated with antithyroid drugs. All receptors come from a woman aged 40-49 years with Graves disease.

This clonotype has only a few counts. This chain links TRBV6-2 or TRBV6-3 with TRBJ2-1; the match to TRBD2 covers 8 bases. CDR3 length: 14 residues. Germline V CDR1 and CDR2: MNHEY, SVGEGT. V was pared by 0 bases and J by 13 bases, with 8 bases of the junction left unmatched. The CDR3 is CASSYSIGSGDQFF. For the CDR3, the DNA is TGTGCCAGCAGTTACTCGATTGGTAGCGGGGACCAGTTCTTC.

This rearrangement joins TRBV10-3 to TRBJ2-2; 8 bases map to TRBD2. The CDR3 is 13 residues long. With 8 bases clipped from V and 6 bases from J, the junction kept 5 bases outside the gene matches. Germline CDR1 ENHRY, CDR2 SYGVKD. The chain's CDR3 is CAIGLAIAGELFF. The CDR3 DNA reads TGTGCCATCGGACTAGCTATCGCCGGGGAGCTGTTTTTT.

This clonotype was seen many times. The V call is TRBV9, the J call TRBJ2-7; 7 nucleotides match TRBD2. There are 14 residues in the CDR3. Germline CDR1 and CDR2: SGDLS and YYNGEE. J gave up 3 bases and V 1 base, and 4 bases lay outside the gene matches. The CDR3 sequence is CASSVHPGGYEQYF. CDR3 DNA sequence: TGTGCCAGCAGCGTACACCCGGGGGGCTACGAGCAGTACTTC. Based on the CDR3 plus reference TRBV9 and TRBJ2-7, the full variable domain is DSGVTQTPKHLITATGQRVTLRCSPRSGDLSVYWYQQSLDQGLQFLIQYYNGEERAKGNILERFSAQQFPDLHSELNLSSLELGDSALYFCASSVHPGGYEQYFGPGTRLTVT.

This clonotype appeared many times. The chain joins TRBV12-3 or TRBV12-4 to TRBJ2-5; no clear D. Trimming left V 6 bases short and J 1 base short, with 12 bases between. The CDR3 contains 14 residues. The CDR3 reads CASSSTAPQETQYF. DNA of the CDR3: TGTGCCAGCAGCAGTACAGCTCCCCAAGAGACCCAGTACTTC.